These 32 T cell receptor beta chains share one sample of origin, sequenced in a study of OX40 agonist ivuxolimab in advanced cancers. The table came from immunoSEQ multiplex PCR; TCRdb's copy has only in-frame clones and leaves some out. The sample comprises fewer than 55,000 clones, about 86% of which are singletons, and over 9% rests with the top ten. Sequencing was performed on CD4+ or CD8+ T cells sorted from blood, taken in a trial of the OX40 agonist ivuxolimab. Every receptor here comes from an adult with an advanced solid tumor such as melanoma, head and neck, liver or kidney cancer.

The chain has TRBV9 and TRBJ1-1; D is undetermined. The V end lost 4 bases, the J end lost 1 base, and 11 bases lay between the germline ends. In germline, CDR1 is SGDLS, CDR2 YYNGEE. This CDR3 contains 14 residues. In DNA, the CDR3 is TGTGCCAGCAGCACCCTAACAGCGAACACTGAAGCTTTCTTT. Its translation: CASSTLTANTEAFF.

This chain connects TRBV4-3 to TRBJ2-4, with D unresolved. The CDR3 runs 19 residues. Trimming shortened V by 0 bases and J by 0 bases, and 18 bases separated the two germline ends. Per germline, CDR1 LGHNA and CDR2 YSLEER. The CDR3 nucleotides are TGCGCCAGCAGCCAAGATCTCTGGAAATGGACCCTAGCCAAAAACATTCAGTACTTC. Its translation is CASSQDLWKWTLAKNIQYF.

The chain has TRBV6-5 and TRBJ2-7, with TRBD1 as a possible D gene (6 bases). In germline, CDR1 is MNHEY, CDR2 SVGAGI. The V end lost 5 bases, the J end lost 0 bases, and 11 bases lay between the germline ends. The CDR3 is 14 amino acids. This CDR3 reads CASSPGVGSYEQYF. In DNA form, the CDR3 reads TGTGCCAGCAGTCCAGGGGTAGGCTCCTACGAGCAGTACTTC.

V and J are TRBV7-2 and TRBJ1-5; 8 bases fit TRBD1. V lost 5 bases and J lost 5; bases outside the gene matches: 11. Germline CDR1 reads SGHTA; CDR2 reads FQGNSA. CDR3 length: 16 residues. The CDR3 bases are TGTGCCAGCAGCCCCAGGACAGGGCCAGGTGATCAGCCCCAGCATTTT. The encoded protein is CASSPRTGPGDQPQHF.

The rearrangement uses TRBV27 and TRBJ2-7; D is perhaps TRBD1 (5 bases). This CDR3 has 13 amino acids. V was trimmed by 3 bases and J by 4 bases, leaving 10 bases between them. The germline CDR1 and CDR2 sequences are MNHEY and SMNVEV (reference sequence). The CDR3 region has the DNA TGTGCCAGCAGTTTCGGGCGGACATACGAGCAGTACTTC. Translating gives CASSFGRTYEQYF.

This chain's CDR3 is CASSRRPELNEQYF. The CDR3 DNA reads as TGTGCCAGCAGCAGGCGGCCGGAACTTAACGAGCAGTACTTC. The chain recombines TRBV11-3 with TRBJ2-7, with D unresolved. CDR1 and CDR2 from the germline V gene are SGHNT and YENEEA. V lost 5 bases and J lost 5, with 16 bases in between. This CDR3 spans 14 amino acids.

This rearrangement joins TRBV13 to TRBJ2-5; 12 nucleotides line up with TRBD2. V dropped 5 bases and J dropped 1; count of bases not matched to a gene: 5. CDR3 size: 16 residues. CDR1 and CDR2 from the germline V gene are PRHDT and FYEKMQ (reference sequence). The CDR3 protein is CASSTRTSGTQETQYF. Written as DNA, the CDR3 is TGTGCCAGCAGCACTCGGACTAGCGGGACCCAAGAGACCCAGTACTTC.

CDR3 DNA: TGTGCCAGCAGCTTACCGACTAGCGGGAGGCGCGAGCAGTACTTC. Encoded protein: CASSLPTSGRREQYF. The genes are TRBV11-2 and TRBJ2-7; TRBD2 matches 13 bases. The length of the CDR3 is 15 residues. After removal of 2 bases from V and 6 bases from J, the junction contained 4 bases not matched to a gene. Germline-derived CDR1 and CDR2 are SGHAT and FQNNGV.

The CDR3 DNA is TGTGCCAGCAGCTTAAGGGTAGGTGGCTCCGAGCAGTACTTC. It specifies CASSLRVGGSEQYF. The chain carries TRBV13 and TRBJ2-7; D is uncertain. V dropped 2 bases and J dropped 6 bases, with 14 bases sitting between them. This CDR3 spans 14 amino acids. The germline V gene has CDR1 PRHDT and CDR2 FYEKMQ (reference sequence). The complete variable domain, with remaining parts taken from reference TRBV13 and TRBJ2-7, reads AAGVIQSPRHLIKEKRETATLKCYPIPRHDTVYWYQQGPGQDPQFLISFYEKMQSDKGSIPDRFSAQQFSDYHSELNMSSLELGDSALYFCASSLRVGGSEQYFGPGTRLTVT.

V and J are TRBV12-5 and TRBJ1-4; the D gene is possibly TRBD1 (5 bases). Trimming pared 2 bases from V and 4 bases from J, leaving 8 bases between. This CDR3 is 14 amino acids long. Germline V lookup: CDR1 LGHNT, CDR2 FRNRAP. For the CDR3, the DNA is TGTGCTAGTGGTTTGTCGACAGTTAATGAAAAACTGTTTTTT. The encoded protein is CASGLSTVNEKLFF.

This clone is deemed medium-sized. V is TRBV18 and J is TRBJ2-3; D gene unclear. The CDR3 has 15 residues. V lost 3 bases, J lost 2 bases, and 12 bases lay in between. Looked up from germline, CDR1 is KGHSH and CDR2 is LQKENI. CDR3 residues: CASSPSSSYTDTQYF. As DNA, the CDR3 is TGTGCCAGCTCACCTAGCTCCTCCTACACAGATACGCAGTATTTT.

The chain links TRBV9 to TRBJ1-1; the D is unclear. CDR1 SGDLS and CDR2 YYNGEE come from the germline V gene. The ends were cut back, 4 bases at V and 10 bases at J, with 17 bases in the middle. CDR3 length: 13 amino acids. The CDR3 nucleotides read TGTGCCAGCAGCCCTCCAACCCCAGGCCCAGCTTTCTTT. Encoded protein: CASSPPTPGPAFF.

The CDR3 DNA reads as TGCGCCAGCAGCCAAGCCCCGACTTACGAGCAGTACTTC. Residues: CASSQAPTYEQYF. The chain carries TRBV4-3 and TRBJ2-7; D ambiguous. The CDR3 runs 13 residues. V lost 1 base, J lost 4 bases, and 8 bases lay in between. CDR1 and CDR2 (germline): LGHNA, YSLEER.

The V gene is TRBV10-3, the J gene TRBJ2-7; D might be TRBD1 or TRBD2, each matching 5 bases. Germline lookup yields CDR1 ENHRY and CDR2 SYGVKD. V dropped 6 bases and J dropped 1 base, with 10 bases sitting between them. The CDR3 is 13 residues long. The CDR3 nucleotides read TGTGCCATCAGACGGGACGGTTCCTACGAGCAGTACTTC. It yields the protein CAIRRDGSYEQYF.

The chain is built from TRBV5-4 and TRBJ2-2; D uncertain. The CDR3 is 12 amino acids. Germline CDR1 reads SGHNT; CDR2 reads YYREEE (reference sequence). With 6 bases removed from V and 3 bases from J, the gap between germline ends came to 6 bases. The CDR3 sequence is CASTVDTGELFF. DNA for the CDR3: TGTGCCAGCACCGTCGACACCGGGGAGCTGTTTTTT.

The CDR3 nucleotides read TGTGCCAGCAGCTATTTCGGGGAGCTGTTTTTT. Protein product: CASSYFGELFF. The chain recombines TRBV7-9 with TRBJ2-2; D is uncertain. This CDR3 is 11 amino acids long. Germline CDR1 is SEHNR and CDR2 is FQNEAQ (reference sequence). With 4 bases removed from V and 7 bases from J, the gap between germline ends came to 4 bases.

The chain couples TRBV9 to TRBJ1-1; 8 positions agree with TRBD1. The CDR3 is 15 residues long. V shed 2 bases, J shed 4 bases, and the junction held 7 bases outside the gene matches. Germline-derived CDR1 and CDR2 are SGDLS and YYNGEE. CDR3 loop: CASSVQGARGTEAFF. The CDR3 nucleotides are TGTGCCAGCAGCGTCCAGGGGGCGCGGGGCACTGAAGCTTTCTTT.

The chain is built from TRBV10-3 and TRBJ1-1, with unresolved D. Germline CDR1 is ENHRY and CDR2 is SYGVKD. Trimming shortened V by 2 bases and J by 4 bases, and 17 bases separated the two germline ends. This CDR3 has 16 amino acids. CDR3 sequence: CAISEGSLRKSTEAFF. The CDR3 nucleotides are TGTGCCATCAGTGAGGGATCTCTCAGGAAGAGCACTGAAGCTTTCTTT.

CDR3 loop: CSVEDPGQSIYGYTF. The CDR3 DNA is TGCAGCGTTGAAGATCCGGGACAGAGCATTTATGGCTACACCTTC. V usage is TRBV29-1 and J usage is TRBJ1-2, with TRBD1 matching 7 bases. The CDR3 length is 15 residues. Germline loops: CDR1 SQVTM, CDR2 ANQGSEA. Trimming took 0 bases from V and 5 from J; bases not matched to a gene: 9.

The V and J genes are TRBV2 and TRBJ2-7, with TRBD1 matching over 8 bases. J lost 4 bases, V lost 1 base, and 6 bases had no gene match. The length of the CDR3 is 15 residues. CDR1 is SNHLY and CDR2 is FYNNEI in the germline V gene. This CDR3 reads CASSEGTGIVYEQYF. CDR3 bases: TGTGCCAGCAGTGAAGGGACAGGGATCGTTTACGAGCAGTACTTC.

This chain uses TRBV7-9 with TRBJ2-1, with D maybe TRBD2 (5 bases). There are 16 residues in the CDR3. V was trimmed by 5 bases and J by 0 bases, leaving 14 bases between them. Germline CDR1 reads SEHNR; CDR2 reads FQNEAQ (reference sequence). CDR3 sequence: CASSPGWGVSYNEQFF. The CDR3, as DNA: TGTGCCAGCAGCCCCGGATGGGGAGTCTCCTACAATGAGCAGTTCTTC.

The chain couples TRBV9 to TRBJ2-5; 12 bases align to TRBD2. V gave up 0 bases and J gave up 5 bases; unmatched junction bases: 5. The germline V gene encodes CDR1 SGDLS and CDR2 YYNGEE. The CDR3 sequence is 16 residues long. The CDR3 DNA reads as TGTGCCAGCAGCGTAGAGGGGACTAGCGGGCGCGAGACCCAGTACTTC. Translating gives CASSVEGTSGRETQYF.

This clone was observed a handful of times. V is TRBV20-1 and J is TRBJ2-1; D remains unclear. V was trimmed by 5 bases and J by 5 bases, leaving 4 bases between them. The CDR3 covers 10 residues. Germline V gives CDR1 DFQATT, CDR2 SNEGSKA (reference sequence). Written as DNA, the CDR3 is TGCAGTGCTGACAACAATGAGCAGTTCTTC. Translating gives CSADNNEQFF.

This clone appeared once. The chain employs TRBV6-1 and TRBJ2-7; 7 nucleotides align to TRBD1. This CDR3 contains 15 residues. Germline trimming cut 5 bases from V and 0 bases from J; bases unmatched to any gene: 7. Germline V CDR1 and CDR2: MNHNS, SASEGT. The CDR3 DNA reads TGTGCCAGCAGTAAAGGGGACAGTCCCTCCTACGAGCAGTACTTC. Translated: CASSKGDSPSYEQYF.

The chain carries TRBV6-5 and TRBJ1-1; 7 bases map to TRBD1. The V and J ends lost 5 bases and 4 bases, in that order; junction bases with no gene match: 10. This CDR3 has 15 amino acids. Germline CDR1 reads MNHEY; CDR2 reads SVGAGI. CDR3 amino acids: CASSLDSGGGTEAFF. The CDR3 DNA sequence: TGTGCCAGCAGTCTAGACTCAGGGGGGGGCACTGAAGCTTTCTTT.

This clone was picked up one time. The chain employs TRBV7-8 and TRBJ1-5; 7 bases match TRBD1. The CDR3 sequence is 13 residues long. Germline lookup yields CDR1 SGHVS and CDR2 FQNEAQ. Trimming removed 3 bases from V and 6 bases from J; junction bases left unmatched: 2. The CDR3 DNA is TGTGCCAGCAGCTTTACAGGGGTTCAGCCCCAGCATTTT. It codes for CASSFTGVQPQHF.

V is TRBV6-6 and J is TRBJ1-1; D uncertain. Germline-derived CDR1 and CDR2 are MNHNY and SVGAGI (reference sequence). There are 13 residues in the CDR3. Between the trimmed V and J ends, which lost 2 bases and 3 bases, there was a span of 7 bases. The CDR3, as DNA: TGTGCCAGCAGTTACAGGGTCGACACTGAAGCTTTCTTT. Its protein product is CASSYRVDTEAFF.

This clone was seen only a few times. The chain joins TRBV4-3 to TRBJ2-1, with D possibly being TRBD2 (5 bases). The germline V and J ends were trimmed by 0 bases and 1 base, with 10 bases remaining between them. The V gene's germline CDR1 is LGHNA and CDR2 YSLEER. The CDR3 spans 16 residues. The DNA for the CDR3 is TGCGCCAGCAGCCAAGACCCCCCGGGATCCTACAATGAGCAGTTCTTC. Translation: CASSQDPPGSYNEQFF.

The chain employs TRBV19 and TRBJ1-1; D gene uncertain. CDR1 is LNHDA, CDR2 SQIVND, per germline (reference sequence). The CDR3 has 12 amino acids. V lost 3 bases to trimming and J lost 7 bases, with 9 bases between them. The DNA for the CDR3 is TGTGCCAGTAGTATTAGCGGGATTGAAGCTTTCTTT. Its translation is CASSISGIEAFF.

The chain recombines TRBV9 with TRBJ1-1; 12 bases match TRBD1. V lost 4 bases, J lost 4 bases, and 8 bases stayed unmatched. The CDR3 has 16 amino acids. Germline CDR1 reads SGDLS; CDR2 reads YYNGEE. For the CDR3, the DNA is TGTGCCAGCAGCCTCGGGACAGGGGGCAAGGGCACTGAAGCTTTCTTT. Translating it yields CASSLGTGGKGTEAFF.

The chain links TRBV4-3 to TRBJ2-2; D is undetermined. The CDR3 extends over 15 amino acids. Trimming shortened V by 0 bases and J by 6 bases, and 11 bases separated the two germline ends. CDR1 and CDR2 from the germline V gene are LGHNA and YSLEER. The CDR3 nucleotides read TGCGCCAGCAGCCAAGACCGTCAGAAACCCGGGGAGCTGTTTTTT. Translating it yields CASSQDRQKPGELFF.

The rearrangement joins TRBV27 to TRBJ2-6, with D perhaps TRBD1 (6 bases). The germline V and J ends were trimmed by 5 bases and 0 bases, with 11 bases remaining between them. The length of the CDR3 is 16 residues. Germline CDR1 is MNHEY and CDR2 is SMNVEV (reference sequence). CDR3 residues: CASSLHRASGANVLTF. The CDR3, as DNA: TGTGCCAGCAGTCTCCACAGGGCCTCTGGGGCCAACGTCCTGACTTTC.